These 27 T cell receptor beta chains share one sample of origin, sequenced in a study of tumor and adjacent non-tumor tissue in lung cancer. Three rounds of nested PCR, following a modified ARM-PCR protocol, produced the TCRbeta library. One entry per CDR3 protein results from TCRdb running MiXCR on the multiplex PCR reads. The sample consists of 65,000 to 90,000 distinct CDR3 sequences, around 75% of them appearing once. No cell sorting was done before RNA was extracted from the tissue. The sequencing sample was made of lung tumor tissue. The receptors derive from a woman aged 45-59 years with non-small cell lung cancer.

This clonotype was detected ten times or more. V gene TRBV5-4 combines with J gene TRBJ2-3, with TRBD1 matching 7 bases. The CDR3 spans 16 residues. Germline values: CDR1 SGHNT, CDR2 YYREEE (reference sequence). V shed 1 base and J 1 base; nucleotides not matched to a gene: 6. The CDR3 region is CASSLNRQGGTDTQYF. The CDR3 coding sequence is TGTGCCAGCAGCTTGAATCGTCAGGGGGGCACAGATACGCAGTATTTT.

This chain joins TRBV11-2 and TRBJ2-1, with D perhaps TRBD1 (6 bases). V lost 9 bases and J 11 bases, leaving 17 bases between the germline ends. CDR1 SGHAT and CDR2 FQNNGV come from the germline V gene. This CDR3 has 12 amino acids. CDR3 residues: CARKVGHYQQFF. The DNA of the CDR3 is TGTGCCAGAAAGGTGGGACACTACCAGCAGTTCTTC.

By frequency in the sample, this clonotype is medium-sized (0.01 to 0.1%). The gene calls are TRBV6-2 or TRBV6-3 and TRBJ2-7; 9 nucleotides agree with TRBD2. CDR1 MNHEY and CDR2 SVGEGT come from the germline V gene. J was trimmed by 5 bases and V by 4 bases; bases with no gene match: 15. There are 17 residues in the CDR3. The CDR3 is CASSFTGGRASIHEQYF. The CDR3, as DNA: TGTGCCAGCAGTTTTACAGGCGGGAGGGCCTCTATCCACGAGCAGTACTTC.

As regards this clonotype: Relative to the germline gene, one junction end is altered; a read error may explain this. This chain connects TRBV20-1 to TRBJ2-7; 12 bases are a match to TRBD1. The V gene's germline CDR1 is DFQATT and CDR2 SNEGSKA (reference sequence). CDR3 size: 14 residues. Written as DNA, the CDR3 is TGCACTGCTGAGCCCGGGACAGGGGGCTACGAGCAATACTTC. Translated, it gives CTAEPGTGGYEQYF.

In the case of this clonotype: The junction does not match germline at one end; this may be a read error. The V call is TRBV29-1, the J call TRBJ2-1, with 7 bases identical to TRBD1. CDR1 is SQVTM, CDR2 ANQGSEA, per germline. This CDR3 comprises 16 residues. Here the CDR3 DNA reads TGCAACGTTGAGGGGGCTAGCCCCCGCTCCTACAATGAGCAGTTCTTC. Protein product: CNVEGASPRSYNEQFF.

As for this clonotype: Relative to the germline gene, one junction end is altered; a read error may explain this. V is TRBV11-2 and J is TRBJ2-5; D unclear. The CDR3 has 15 residues. Per the germline V gene, CDR1 is SGHAT and CDR2 is FQNNGV. The CDR3 sequence: CASSFRIGFQETLYF. The DNA of the CDR3 is TGTGCCAGCAGCTTTAGGATAGGATTCCAAGAGACCCTGTACTTT.

This clonotype was seen a handful of times. This rearrangement joins TRBV20-1 to TRBJ1-5; tentative D call: TRBD1 (5 bases). The V end lost 3 bases, the J end lost 16 bases, and 19 bases lay between the germline ends. Per the germline V gene, CDR1 is DFQATT and CDR2 is SNEGSKA (reference sequence). This CDR3 is 12 amino acids long. The CDR3 coding sequence is TGCAGTGCTAGGCAGGGCGGGCAGCCCCTCCATTTT. Translation: CSARQGGQPLHF.

Of note for this clonotype: Sequence at one end of the junction differs from germline and may be a read error. The CDR3 loop reads CASSSPRIAGDNGQFF. CDR3 DNA sequence: TGTGCCAGCAGCTCGCCCAGGATAGCGGGAGATAATGGGCAGTTCTTC. The chain combines TRBV5-5 with TRBJ2-1, with 9 bases identical to TRBD2. CDR3 length: 16 residues. The V gene's germline CDR1 is SGHKS and CDR2 YYEKEE (reference sequence).

Comments on this clonotype: The CDR3 ends on some other residue instead of the conserved phenylalanine or tryptophan, so this is likely a read error. The V and J genes are TRBV4-3 and TRBJ2-6; D might be TRBD1 or TRBD2, each matching 5 bases. The V gene's germline CDR1 is LGHNA and CDR2 YSLEER. CDR3 length equals 16 residues. CDR3 loop: CASSQETTSGADVLTL. The CDR3 bases are TGCGCCAGCAGCCAAGAGACTACCTCTGGGGCCGACGTCCTGACTCTC.

The rearrangement uses TRBV11-2 and TRBJ2-1, with TRBD2 as a possible D gene (5 bases). The germline CDR1 and CDR2 sequences are SGHAT and FQNNGV. The CDR3 runs 15 residues. V was cut by 4 bases and J by 5 bases, with 15 bases left in between. The CDR3 protein is CASSYITGGDNEQFF. CDR3 coding DNA: TGTGCCAGCAGCTATATAACTGGAGGAGACAATGAGCAGTTCTTC.

This clonotype occurred once. V usage is TRBV6-5 and J usage is TRBJ2-3, with TRBD2 matching 10 bases. CDR1 is MNHEY and CDR2 is SVGAGI in the germline V gene. The V segment lost 11 bases and the J segment 5 bases; nucleotides outside the gene matches: 13. The CDR3 totals 15 residues. In nucleotides, the CDR3 is TGTGCCTGCAATTTTAGGGGACTAGCGCAAGATACGCAGTATTTT. Protein product: CACNFRGLAQDTQYF.

Comment on this clonotype: Germline is not matched at one junction end, which may reflect a read error. The CDR3 is CTSSLWHLPETQYF. The CDR3 region has the DNA TGTACCAGCAGTTTATGGCACCTTCCTGAGACCCAGTACTTC. The J gene is TRBJ2-5, the V gene TRBV28; no definite D call. Germline CDR1 reads MDHEN; CDR2 reads SYDVKM. This CDR3 region has 14 residues. The full variable domain, with the rest looked up from reference TRBV28 and TRBJ2-5, is DVKVTQSSRYLVKRTGEKVFLECVQDMDHENMFWYRQDPGLGLRLIYFSYDVKMKEKGDIPEGYSVSREKKERFSLILESASTNQTSMYLCTSSLWHLPETQYFGPGTRLLVL.

This clonotype was detected a few times. The chain carries TRBV11-2 and TRBJ2-5, with a weak D call TRBD2 (5 bases). The germline gives CDR1 SGHAT, CDR2 FQNNGV. This CDR3 region has 13 residues. The V end was cut by 9 bases, the J end by 1 base, with 12 bases between. The DNA for the CDR3 is TGTGCCAGTACCCAGGCGGGCCAAGAGACCCAGTACTTC. As protein: CASTQAGQETQYF.

About this clonotype itself: This sequence may be a read error, since a much larger clone differs from it by one base. V gene TRBV28 combines with J gene TRBJ1-1; no reliable D call. CDR1 MDHEN and CDR2 SYDVKM come from the germline V gene. CDR3 length equals 13 residues. CDR3 loop: CVILPRPAIEAFF. The CDR3, as DNA: TGTGTCATCCTCCCTCGACCGGCCATTGAAGCTTTCTTT.

This clonotype was detected once. A junction boundary mismatches the germline segment, possibly from a read error. The rearrangement uses TRBV29-1 and TRBJ2-7; no definite D call. This CDR3 contains 11 residues. Germline V CDR1 and CDR2: SQVTM, ANQGSEA. CDR3 region: CSVLGVYEQYF. Written as DNA, the CDR3 is TGCAGCGTTCTCGGTGTCTACGAGCAGTACTTT.

With regard to this clonotype: The junction departs from germline at one end; a sequencing error may be responsible. This chain uses TRBV5-6 with TRBJ2-2, with D perhaps given as TRBD1 or TRBD2 (5 bases each). CDR1 is SGHDT and CDR2 is YYEEEE in the germline V gene. The CDR3 totals 14 residues. DNA of the CDR3: TGTGCCAGCAGTTTGGGACGGAACAAAGGGGAGTTGTTTTTT. Translation gives CASSLGRNKGELFF.

Details on this clonotype: One junction end disagrees with the germline gene, perhaps due to a read error. This chain joins TRBV28 and TRBJ2-7, with a tentative D call TRBD1 (6 bases). CDR1 is MDHEN, CDR2 SYDVKM, per germline. The CDR3 has 15 amino acids. The CDR3 nucleotides are TGTGTCAGCAGTTCGTCCGGACAGCTATCCTACAAGCAGTACTTC. Its protein is CVSSSSGQLSYKQYF.

The chain combines TRBV29-1 with TRBJ2-3; tentatively, D is TRBD1 or TRBD2 (6 bases each). The CDR3 is 14 residues long. The germline CDR1 and CDR2 sequences are SQVTM and ANQGSEA. Trimming shortened V by 8 bases and J by 5 bases, and 20 bases separated the two germline ends. In nucleotides, the CDR3 is TGCAGCATTGTGCGGGACGGGGGCATAGATACGCAGTATTTT. This encodes CSIVRDGGIDTQYF.

Comment on this clonotype: A junction boundary mismatches the germline segment, possibly from a read error. This chain connects TRBV5-6 to TRBJ2-2, with D perhaps TRBD1 or TRBD2 (5 bases each). Germline CDR1 SGHDT, CDR2 YYEEEE. The CDR3 length is 14 residues. The CDR3 loop is CVSSLGRNTRELFF. The CDR3 DNA is TGTGTTAGCAGTTTGGGACGGAACACCAGGGAGCTGTTTTTT. Drawing the rest from reference TRBV5-6 and TRBJ2-2, the complete variable domain is DAGVTQSPTHLIKTRGQQVTLRCSPKSGHDTVSWYQQALGQGPQFIFQYYEEEERQRGNFPDRFSGHQFPNYSSELNVNALLLGDSALYLCVSSLGRNTRELFFGEGSRLTVL.

The J gene is TRBJ2-3, the V gene TRBV6-1, with D uncertain. Germline-derived CDR1 and CDR2 are MNHNS and SASEGT. CDR3 length equals 14 residues. V lost 1 base, J lost 6 bases, and 11 bases lay in between. The CDR3 reads CASSEGGNLDTQYF. The CDR3 DNA follows: TGTGCCAGCAGTGAAGGTGGGAATCTGGATACGCAGTATTTT.

For this clonotype: Mismatch with germline at one junction end may stem from a read error. CDR3 sequence reads: CAISPTRQAYEQYF. The CDR3 nucleotides read TGTGCCATCAGCCCTACCCGACAGGCCTACGAGCAGTATTTC. The rearrangement joins TRBV6-5 to TRBJ2-7; tentative D call: TRBD1 (6 bases). Looked up from germline, CDR1 is MNHEY and CDR2 is SVGAGI. This CDR3 comprises 14 residues.

A word on this clonotype: One end of the junction does not line up with germline, which may come from a read error. V usage is TRBV4-3 and J usage is TRBJ2-3, with D unresolved. Per the germline V gene, CDR1 is LGHNA and CDR2 is YSLEER. The CDR3 runs to 14 residues. The CDR3 protein is CTSSQEPFTDTRYF. DNA of the CDR3: TGCACCAGCAGCCAGGAGCCTTTCACAGATACGCGGTATTTT.

With respect to this clonotype: Germline and junction disagree at one end, which may indicate a read error. The V call is TRBV29-1, the J call TRBJ1-1; tentative D call: TRBD1 (5 bases). The CDR3 has 13 residues. CDR1 is SQVTM, CDR2 ANQGSEA, per germline. Here the CDR3 DNA reads TGCAACGTTGGGGAGGGGCCAGGAACTGAAGCTTTCTTT. Translated, it gives CNVGEGPGTEAFF. Full variable domain (outside the CDR3, taken from reference TRBV29-1 and TRBJ1-1): SAVISQKPSRDICQRGTSLTIQCQVDSQVTMMFWYRQQPGQSLTLIATANQGSEATYESGFVIDKFPISRPNLTFSTLTVSNMSPEDSSIYLCNVGEGPGTEAFFGQGTRLTVV.

This clonotype turned up a few times. V usage is TRBV9 and J usage is TRBJ2-1; 12 bases line up with TRBD2. Per the germline V gene, CDR1 is SGDLS and CDR2 is YYNGEE. Trimming at V came to 4 bases and at J to 7 bases, leaving 9 bases not matched to a gene. The CDR3 runs 16 residues. The CDR3 region is CASSPRGLAGRNEQFF. CDR3 bases: TGTGCCAGCAGCCCACGAGGACTAGCGGGAAGGAATGAGCAGTTCTTC.

This clonotype was counted between two and nine times. The chain's CDR3 is CASSLRAGGLNTGELFF. The DNA of the CDR3 is TGTGCCAGCAGCCTCCGGGCGGGAGGGCTAAACACCGGGGAGCTGTTTTTT. V usage is TRBV7-3 and J usage is TRBJ2-2; TRBD2 aligns across 9 bases. The CDR3 contains 17 residues. From germline, CDR1 is SGHTA and CDR2 FQGTGA. V was clipped by 5 bases and J by 2 bases; unmatched bases: 9.

With respect to this clonotype: A junction boundary mismatches the germline segment, possibly from a read error. CDR3 region: CSVGGGLKTEAIF. Written as DNA, the CDR3 is TGCAGCGTTGGTGGCGGACTGAAGACTGAAGCTATCTTT. The J gene is TRBJ1-1, the V gene TRBV29-1; D unresolved. The CDR3 sequence is 13 residues long. Per the germline V gene, CDR1 is SQVTM and CDR2 is ANQGSEA.

This clonotype was seen once. Its ends do not fully match the called genes, so a read error is possible. This chain uses TRBV4-1 with TRBJ2-5; 8 bases align to TRBD2. CDR3 length: 15 amino acids. Germline loops: CDR1 MGHRA, CDR2 YSYEKL. CDR3 region: CASSQGEGAGATQYF. DNA for the CDR3: TGCGCCAGTAGCCAAGGGGAGGGAGCGGGAGCGACCCAGTACTTC.